The 18 T cell receptor beta chains below all came from one sample that was sequenced in a study of early T cells in non-severe SARS-CoV-2 infection. In TCRdb, the 5' RACE reads were re-called with MiXCR into one record per CDR3 protein. Of around 81,000 distinct CDR3 sequences listed, 13% to 15% are singletons. The sample taken for sequencing was whole blood. These receptors came from an adult who was a healthcare worker with PCR-confirmed SARS-CoV-2 infection or an uninfected control (not recorded which).

The chain recombines TRBV28 with TRBJ2-7, with a possible D match to TRBD1 (6 bases). Trimming left V 5 bases short and J 3 bases short, with 17 bases between. Germline-derived CDR1 and CDR2 are MDHEN and SYDVKM. The CDR3 extends over 15 amino acids. The CDR3 region is CASSHGTRKVYEQYF. CDR3 bases: TGTGCCAGCAGTCACGGGACAAGGAAGGTCTACGAGCAGTACTTC.

Many counts were recorded for this clonotype. The gene calls are TRBV29-1 and TRBJ2-1; 7 bases match TRBD1. V was pared by 8 bases and J by 7 bases, with 8 bases of the junction left unmatched. Germline V lookup: CDR1 SQVTM, CDR2 ANQGSEA. The CDR3 loop spans 12 amino acids. The DNA of the CDR3 is TGCAGCTCACAGGGGAAGGTGAATGAGCAGTTCTTC. Translating gives CSSQGKVNEQFF.

This clonotype showed up many times. This rearrangement joins TRBV7-2 to TRBJ1-6; TRBD1 agrees at 7 bases. The V and J ends lost 8 bases and 7 bases, in that order; junction bases with no gene match: 8. This CDR3 spans 14 amino acids. Germline CDR1 is SGHTA and CDR2 is FQGNSA. Here the CDR3 DNA reads TGTGCCAGCGGGAGGGACAGAGGAAATTCACCCCTCCACTTT. Protein sequence: CASGRDRGNSPLHF.

The rearrangement joins TRBV19 to TRBJ2-7, with a tentative D call TRBD2 (5 bases). CDR3 size: 15 residues. CDR1 is LNHDA and CDR2 is SQIVND in the germline V gene (reference sequence). V shed 9 bases and J shed 2 bases, with 20 bases lying between them. CDR3 DNA sequence: TGTGCCAGAAGCTCCCGGGAAGGGATGACCTACGAGCAGTACTTC. It encodes CARSSREGMTYEQYF.

This clonotype was seen a handful of times. The chain employs TRBV19 and TRBJ2-7; perhaps TRBD2 as D (5 bases). The CDR3 totals 13 residues. Germline V gives CDR1 LNHDA, CDR2 SQIVND (reference sequence). Deletions cut 5 bases from V and 7 bases from J, with 15 bases between. The CDR3 nucleotides read TGTGCCAGTAGTGGTGGAGGAATGGGTGAGCAGTACTTC. Its protein is CASSGGGMGEQYF.

In this sample, this clonotype turned up a few times. The CDR3 reads CASSSSNRFGAGGTYEQYF. The CDR3 DNA reads as TGTGCCAGCAGTTCCTCGAATCGTTTCGGAGCGGGGGGGACCTACGAGCAGTACTTC. This chain uses TRBV25-1 with TRBJ2-7, with 10 bases that match TRBD2. CDR1 is MGHDK and CDR2 is SYGVNS in the germline V gene. CDR3 length: 19 amino acids. Trimming cost V 5 bases and J 2 bases; bases outside gene matches: 18.

The rearrangement joins TRBV18 to TRBJ2-6; 8 bases fit TRBD1. Germline CDR1 is KGHSH and CDR2 is LQKENI. The J segment lost 4 bases and the V segment lost 2 bases, leaving 7 bases of the junction unmatched. The CDR3 is 17 amino acids. The CDR3 DNA reads as TGTGCCAGCTCACCATTATGGACAGGGTCCGGGGCCAACGTCCTGACTTTC. As protein: CASSPLWTGSGANVLTF.

This clonotype showed up just a few times. The chain combines TRBV7-2 with TRBJ2-1; D may be TRBD2 (6 bases). CDR1 and CDR2 from the germline V gene are SGHTA and FQGNSA. The CDR3 spans 14 residues. V shed 5 bases and J shed 9 bases, with 17 bases lying between them. CDR3 in DNA: TGTGCCAGCAGCCGCGGGGCCCCAGCCGGTGAGCAGTTCTTC. Translation: CASSRGAPAGEQFF.

The rearrangement joins TRBV5-4 to TRBJ1-4, with 9 bases lining up with TRBD1. The CDR3 loop spans 16 amino acids. The ends lost 4 bases at V and 3 bases at J; junction bases unmatched: 7. The germline V gene encodes CDR1 SGHNT and CDR2 YYREEE (reference sequence). The CDR3 DNA follows: TGTGCCAGCAGCCGGGACAGGGAATTGGCTAATGAAAAACTGTTTTTT. Protein product: CASSRDRELANEKLFF.

This clonotype was observed a few times. The CDR3 DNA follows: TGTGCCAGCACTTGGGACGGCCACTCTGGGGCCAACGTCCTGACTTTC. Protein: CASTWDGHSGANVLTF. V gene TRBV2 combines with J gene TRBJ2-6; D may correspond to TRBD1 or TRBD2 (5 bases each). The CDR3 totals 16 residues. Trimming took off 7 bases at V and 0 bases at J, with 13 bases between the two ends. Looked up from germline, CDR1 is SNHLY and CDR2 is FYNNEI.

The V gene is TRBV5-6, the J gene TRBJ1-4; TRBD1 agrees at 7 bases. The length of the CDR3 is 14 residues. The V gene end was trimmed by 4 bases and the J gene end by 3 bases; junction bases not matched to a gene: 3. Germline V gives CDR1 SGHDT, CDR2 YYEEEE. CDR3 bases: TGTGCCAGCAGCCAAGGGACAGCTAATGAAAAACTGTTTTTT. It encodes CASSQGTANEKLFF.

The V call is TRBV20-1, the J call TRBJ1-4; D remains unclear. The CDR3 is made up of 13 amino acids. Trimming left V 4 bases short and J 0 bases short, with 6 bases between. Germline values: CDR1 DFQATT, CDR2 SNEGSKA (reference sequence). The chain's CDR3 is CSAKIPTNEKLFF. The CDR3 coding sequence is TGCAGTGCTAAGATCCCAACTAATGAAAAACTGTTTTTT.

The chain combines TRBV7-9 with TRBJ1-2, with a tentative D call TRBD1 (6 bases). Germline-derived CDR1 and CDR2 are SEHNR and FQNEAQ (reference sequence). The CDR3 runs to 15 residues. The V and J ends lost 5 bases and 4 bases respectively, with 17 bases between them. The CDR3 loop reads CASSPEGTPRYGYTF. CDR3 in DNA: TGTGCCAGCAGCCCCGAGGGGACACCCCGCTATGGCTACACCTTC.

V is TRBV5-6 and J is TRBJ1-2, with D uncertain. Germline lookup yields CDR1 SGHDT and CDR2 YYEEEE. There are 12 residues in the CDR3. The V end lost 4 bases, the J end lost 3 bases, and 7 bases lay between the germline ends. CDR3 DNA sequence: TGTGCCAGCAGCGCCAGCGACTATGGCTACACCTTC. This sequence encodes CASSASDYGYTF. Drawing the rest from reference TRBV5-6 and TRBJ1-2, the complete variable domain is DAGVTQSPTHLIKTRGQQVTLRCSPKSGHDTVSWYQQALGQGPQFIFQYYEEEERQRGNFPDRFSGHQFPNYSSELNVNALLLGDSALYLCASSASDYGYTFGSGTRLTVV.

The chain recombines TRBV20-1 with TRBJ2-1; tentatively, D is TRBD1 or TRBD2 (5 bases each). V was trimmed by 0 bases and J by 0 bases, leaving 12 bases between them. Germline CDR1 and CDR2: DFQATT and SNEGSKA (reference sequence). The length of the CDR3 is 16 residues. Here the CDR3 DNA reads TGCAGTGCTAGAGATCCCTGGGGGTTCTCCTACAATGAGCAGTTCTTC. As protein: CSARDPWGFSYNEQFF.

The chain is built from TRBV10-3 and TRBJ1-4, with 11 nucleotides matching TRBD1. The CDR3 has 16 amino acids. CDR1 is ENHRY and CDR2 is SYGVKD in the germline V gene. V lost 5 bases to trimming and J lost 7 bases; unmatched junction nucleotides: 9. The CDR3 loop is CAISPGQGAVSEKLFF. The CDR3 coding sequence is TGTGCCATCAGTCCAGGACAGGGGGCTGTGAGTGAAAAACTGTTTTTT.

The table lists this clonotype with a few counts. V and J are TRBV6-2 or TRBV6-3 and TRBJ2-7; 7 nucleotides agree with TRBD2. With V trimmed by 2 bases and J by 6 bases, 7 bases remained unmatched. In germline, CDR1 is MNHEY, CDR2 SVGEGT. CDR3 length equals 14 residues. The CDR3 DNA sequence: TGTGCCAGCAGTTACGGCGGACTAGTCATCGAGCAGTACTTC. It yields the protein CASSYGGLVIEQYF.

This clonotype was seen repeatedly, ten times or more. This chain uses TRBV6-5 with TRBJ2-1; possibly TRBD1 or TRBD2 for D (5 bases each). The length of the CDR3 is 12 residues. Germline assignment: CDR1 MNHEY and CDR2 SVGAGI. V dropped 4 bases and J dropped 8 bases, with 9 bases sitting between them. The CDR3 sequence: CASSWDGDEQFF. The CDR3 DNA reads as TGTGCCAGCAGTTGGGACGGCGATGAGCAGTTCTTC.